This TCR beta chain was recorded in a study of CD8 T cells in Susac syndrome. The V gene end was trimmed by 2 bases and the J gene end by 6 bases; junction bases not matched to a gene: 4. From germline, CDR1 is DFQATT and CDR2 SNEGSKA (reference sequence). The CDR3 runs 13 residues. General study findings and limits: The TCR sequencing and HLA analysis in the study involved a relatively small number of individuals, as the study acknowledged.

This clonotype was counted between two and nine times. Its antigen is unknown. Random-hexamer reverse transcription was applied to roughly 0.5 to 1 ug RNA. TCRdb ran MiXCR on the immunoSEQ multiplex PCR reads and lists one entry per CDR3 protein. The sample has some 300,000 distinct CDR3 sequences, 70% to 90% seen once. Sequencing of TCR beta was carried out in blood CD8+ and CD4+ T cells. The CD8+ and CD4+ T cells were negatively isolated, with the TEMRA cells enriched by FACS. Specimen: CD8+ T cells from PBMCs. The chain has TRBV20-1 and TRBJ2-7; 10 nucleotides line up with TRBD2. The TCR originated in a human donor with multiple sclerosis. The CDR3 loop reads CSARNLAGVEQYF. The CDR3 nucleotides are TGCAGTGCTAGAAACCTAGCGGGAGTCGAGCAGTACTTC.